The 20 T cell receptor beta chains in this list originate from one sample, sequenced in a study of shared clonotypes between healthy human individuals. Terminally differentiated effector memory CD45RA+ cells were excluded from the naive CD8 cells, which were CD45RO-negative and positively selected for CCR7. Produced via immunoSEQ multiplex PCR; TCRdb's table is partial and in-frame only. This sample has about 1.9 million clones, with 90% to 95% found just once. The sequencing sample was made of naive CD8+ T cells from PBMCs. The receptors shown here come from a man aged 18 to 30 in good health. Some clones in this sample may be carry-over from other donors' samples.

The chain combines TRBV28 with TRBJ1-2, with a tentative D call TRBD1 (6 bases). Trimming pared 7 bases from V and 1 base from J, leaving 10 bases between. The germline V gene has CDR1 MDHEN and CDR2 SYDVKM. The CDR3 is 13 residues long. The CDR3 DNA is TGTGCCAGCAACAGGGTGGGTAACTATGGCTACACCTTC. Amino acids: CASNRVGNYGYTF.

The V call is TRBV7-8, the J call TRBJ1-4, with a possible D match to TRBD1 (5 bases). Germline CDR1 SGHVS, CDR2 FQNEAQ. V lost 2 bases and J 1 base, leaving 14 bases between the germline ends. This CDR3 has 17 amino acids. As DNA, the CDR3 is TGTGCCAGCAGCTTATCATTCCTCGGGGGAACTAATGAAAAACTGTTTTTT. Translated, it gives CASSLSFLGGTNEKLFF.

V is TRBV7-3 and J is TRBJ2-5; the D gene is possibly TRBD2 (6 bases). Looked up from germline, CDR1 is SGHTA and CDR2 is FQGTGA. Trimming left V 2 bases short and J 0 bases short, with 10 bases between. This CDR3 is 15 amino acids long. In nucleotides, the CDR3 is TGTGCCAGCAGCTTATGGGGAGGCAACCAAGAGACCCAGTACTTC. It translates to CASSLWGGNQETQYF. Together with reference TRBV7-3 and TRBJ2-5, the CDR3 gives the full variable domain: GAGVSQTPSNKVTEKGKYVELRCDPISGHTALYWYRQSLGQGPEFLIYFQGTGAADDSGLPNDRFFAVRPEGSVSTLKIQRTERGDSAVYLCASSLWGGNQETQYFGPGTRLLVL.

The chain joins TRBV6-4 to TRBJ2-7, with D tentatively TRBD2 (6 bases). Germline-derived CDR1 and CDR2 are MRHNA and SNTAGT. This CDR3 contains 16 residues. Trimming removed 5 bases from V and 6 bases from J, with 23 bases in between. In DNA form, the CDR3 reads TGTGCCAGCAGTCCATCATCGGGACTCCCGATACCCGAGCAGTACTTC. Translation: CASSPSSGLPIPEQYF.

The chain employs TRBV4-1 and TRBJ2-7; TRBD2 matches at 9 bases. After removal of 4 bases from V and 3 bases from J, the junction contained 7 bases not matched to a gene. The germline gives CDR1 MGHRA, CDR2 YSYEKL. CDR3 length: 15 residues. CDR3 region: CASSPEGGRGYEQYF. CDR3 DNA: TGCGCCAGCAGCCCCGAGGGCGGGAGGGGCTACGAGCAGTACTTC.

The chain uses TRBV29-1 and TRBJ2-1; possibly TRBD2 for D (6 bases). The germline V gene encodes CDR1 SQVTM and CDR2 ANQGSEA. The CDR3 length is 14 residues. The germline V and J ends were trimmed by 4 bases and 8 bases, with 18 bases remaining between them. The chain's CDR3 is CSVGGDFRGDEQFF. Written as DNA, the CDR3 is TGCAGCGTTGGGGGGGACTTTAGAGGCGATGAGCAGTTCTTC.

This chain joins TRBV9 and TRBJ2-5, with TRBD1 matching over 9 bases. With 0 bases clipped from V and 5 bases from J, the junction kept 8 bases outside the gene matches. Germline V gives CDR1 SGDLS, CDR2 YYNGEE. The CDR3 runs 16 residues. CDR3 coding DNA: TGTGCCAGCAGCGTAGAGGGGACAGGGAACTGGGAGACCCAGTACTTC. Translation gives CASSVEGTGNWETQYF.

The chain recombines TRBV9 with TRBJ1-1; D is perhaps TRBD1 (5 bases). CDR3 length equals 16 residues. Germline V lookup: CDR1 SGDLS, CDR2 YYNGEE. V was cut by 3 bases and J by 2 bases, with 17 bases left in between. The CDR3 nucleotides read TGTGCCAGCAGCGCCAACCCGGGACCGGGAAACACTGAAGCTTTCTTT. Protein product: CASSANPGPGNTEAFF. The entire variable domain, with the rest obtained from reference TRBV9 and TRBJ1-1, is as follows: DSGVTQTPKHLITATGQRVTLRCSPRSGDLSVYWYQQSLDQGLQFLIQYYNGEERAKGNILERFSAQQFPDLHSELNLSSLELGDSALYFCASSANPGPGNTEAFFGQGTRLTVV.

The rearrangement links TRBV7-2 to TRBJ2-1, with 14 bases aligning to TRBD2. The CDR3 has 16 residues. The junction had 6 bases not matched to a gene; V was cut back by 5 bases and J by 6 bases. The V gene's germline CDR1 is SGHTA and CDR2 FQGNSA. The CDR3: CASSPGGLAGVNEQFF. The CDR3, as DNA: TGTGCCAGCAGCCCGGGGGGACTAGCGGGAGTCAATGAGCAGTTCTTC.

The chain combines TRBV28 with TRBJ2-1; D is uncertain. V lost 4 bases and J lost 0, with 7 bases in between. The CDR3 loop spans 14 amino acids. The germline V gene encodes CDR1 MDHEN and CDR2 SYDVKM. The CDR3 protein is CASSYRNSYNEQFF. The CDR3 DNA reads TGTGCCAGCAGTTATCGAAACTCCTACAATGAGCAGTTCTTC.

The V and J genes are TRBV28 and TRBJ2-7; 9 bases are shared with TRBD2. Unmatched junction bases numbered 4, after V lost 3 bases and J lost 4 bases. Germline CDR1 is MDHEN and CDR2 is SYDVKM. This CDR3 has 14 amino acids. The CDR3 region is CASSLASGIYEQYF. The CDR3 DNA follows: TGTGCCAGCAGTTTGGCTAGCGGGATATACGAGCAGTACTTC.

The chain recombines TRBV5-8 with TRBJ1-1; D is undetermined. Trimming shortened V by 2 bases and J by 4 bases, and 15 bases separated the two germline ends. CDR3 size: 15 residues. CDR1 SGHTS and CDR2 YDEGEE come from the germline V gene. CDR3 in amino acids: CASSFLWTRGTEAFF. CDR3 bases: TGTGCCAGCAGCTTTTTATGGACCCGCGGCACTGAAGCTTTCTTT.

The genes are TRBV6-5 and TRBJ2-2, with TRBD2 as a possible D gene (6 bases). The germline V gene encodes CDR1 MNHEY and CDR2 SVGAGI. The germline V and J ends were trimmed by 1 base and 6 bases, with 9 bases remaining between them. The CDR3 sequence is 14 residues long. The CDR3 loop reads CASSYFGSAGELFF. CDR3 nucleotide sequence: TGTGCCAGCAGTTACTTCGGGAGTGCCGGGGAGCTGTTTTTT.

Notes on this clone: This CDR3 is also generated by other DNA sequences in the sample. The V call is TRBV4-1, the J call TRBJ2-7; 7 nucleotides match TRBD1. The germline gives CDR1 MGHRA, CDR2 YSYEKL. CDR3 length: 15 residues. V dropped 1 base and J dropped 1; count of bases not matched to a gene: 4. The CDR3 loop is CASSQVPGGSYEQYF. The CDR3 DNA reads as TGCGCCAGCAGCCAAGTCCCAGGGGGATCCTACGAGCAGTACTTC.

The V call is TRBV11-2, the J call TRBJ2-7; 9 bases agree with TRBD2. The CDR3 is 16 amino acids. Germline V gene lookup returns CDR1 SGHAT and CDR2 FQNNGV. V shed 0 bases, J shed 3 bases, and the junction held 6 bases outside the gene matches. The CDR3 loop reads CASSLDAASGNYEQYF. CDR3 in DNA: TGTGCCAGCAGCTTAGATGCGGCTAGCGGGAACTACGAGCAGTACTTC.

The chain links TRBV27 to TRBJ2-7; TRBD2 agrees at 12 bases. In germline, CDR1 is MNHEY, CDR2 SMNVEV (reference sequence). This CDR3 is built from 14 residues. The ends lost 3 bases at V and 6 bases at J; junction bases unmatched: 3. The CDR3 coding sequence is TGTGCCAGCAGTTTGCAGACTAGCGGGAGCGAGCAGTACTTC. Its translation: CASSLQTSGSEQYF.

This sequence joins TRBV10-3 and TRBJ1-4, with unresolved D. The germline gives CDR1 ENHRY, CDR2 SYGVKD. Trimming left V 0 bases short and J 7 bases short, with 6 bases between. CDR3 size: 13 residues. The CDR3 sequence is CAISESTSEKLFF. In nucleotides, the CDR3 is TGTGCCATCAGTGAGTCGACCAGTGAAAAACTGTTTTTT.

This chain links TRBV6-1 with TRBJ1-5; D is unclear. Germline V gene data show CDR1 as MNHNS and CDR2 as SASEGT. The germline V and J ends were trimmed by 8 bases and 3 bases, with 14 bases remaining between them. The CDR3 contains 14 residues. The CDR3 here is CASAHKGYNQPQHF. The CDR3 DNA is TGTGCCAGCGCTCATAAGGGTTACAATCAGCCCCAGCATTTT.

V gene TRBV13 combines with J gene TRBJ1-3; 7 bases align to TRBD1. Germline values: CDR1 PRHDT, CDR2 FYEKMQ (reference sequence). V dropped 4 bases and J dropped 0; count of bases not matched to a gene: 3. The CDR3 length is 15 residues. Here the CDR3 DNA reads TGTGCCAGCAGCTCAGGGGGGAACTCTGGAAACACCATATATTTT. Translating it yields CASSSGGNSGNTIYF.

This sequence joins TRBV7-3 and TRBJ2-3; 12 bases are shared with TRBD2. V lost 3 bases and J lost 4; bases outside the gene matches: 11. The CDR3 extends over 18 amino acids. Per germline, CDR1 SGHTA and CDR2 FQGTGA. The CDR3 is CASSFRLAGASGPDTQYF. CDR3 DNA: TGTGCCAGCAGCTTTAGACTAGCGGGAGCTTCGGGCCCAGATACGCAGTATTTT.